The clone carrying this TCR beta chain was counted once. Its antigen remains unidentified. These data come from a study of OX40 agonist ivuxolimab in advanced cancers. Study summary: Ivuxolimab, which is an agonistic anti-OX40 (CD134) antibody, was administered to the patients. Mean age 60 years, range 23 to 79; approximately 80% male. Eligibility rules accepted prior anti-PD-1, anti-PD-L1 or anti-CTLA-4 therapy, and roughly 42% had some. General observations from the study: Relatively little clonal expansion, among the lowest observed, appeared in partial responders at 0.1-3.0 mg/kg.

Clones were read by immunoSEQ multiplex PCR, and TCRdb kept only the in-frame ones, dropping some. The data hold roughly 47,000 clones, with roughly nine tenths observed a single time. With 5 bases removed from V and 7 bases from J, the gap between germline ends came to 14 bases. Germline CDR1 reads SEHNR; CDR2 reads FQNEAQ (reference sequence). This CDR3 is 13 amino acids long. The rearrangement links TRBV7-9 to TRBJ1-1; D remains unclear. The source is an adult with an advanced solid tumor such as melanoma, head and neck, liver or kidney cancer. The sequences come from CD4+ or CD8+ T cells sorted from blood, collected in a trial of the OX40 agonist ivuxolimab. This CDR3 is CASSPDRWSEAFF. CDR3 DNA sequence: TGTGCCAGCAGCCCCGATCGCTGGAGTGAAGCTTTCTTT.